Presented here are 5 T cell receptor beta chains from one specimen sequenced in a study of cytomegalovirus exposure and HLA in healthy donors. Vbeta (60) and Jbeta (13) primers were used in the PCR. The data were produced by immunoSEQ multiplex PCR, yet TCRdb's version contains in-frame clones alone and is incomplete. The sample includes about 200,000 clones, approximately 86% of them seen just once. The material sequenced was PBMCs. These receptors were taken from a woman between 25 and 40 years old in good health and CMV-seronegative.

This chain connects TRBV30 to TRBJ2-1, with TRBD1 matching over 8 bases. V dropped 2 bases and J dropped 7; count of bases not matched to a gene: 7. This CDR3 has 14 residues. The germline gives CDR1 GTSNPN, CDR2 SVGIG (reference sequence). The CDR3 DNA follows: TGTGCCTGGAGTTTCCAGGGGGCTAGGAATGAGCAGTTCTTC. Amino acids: CAWSFQGARNEQFF.

This clone has a single count. The rearrangement uses TRBV27 and TRBJ2-1; 8 bases match TRBD2. Unmatched junction bases numbered 8, after V lost 5 bases and J lost 5 bases. The CDR3 is 15 amino acids. Germline V CDR1 and CDR2: MNHEY, SMNVEV (reference sequence). The CDR3 loop is CASSPRKRGNNEQFF. CDR3 sequence (DNA): TGTGCCAGCAGTCCCCGTAAGCGGGGGAACAATGAGCAGTTCTTC.

The rearrangement links TRBV29-1 to TRBJ2-5; possibly TRBD2 for D (6 bases). Germline V gives CDR1 SQVTM, CDR2 ANQGSEA. V was pared by 1 base and J by 5 bases, with 14 bases between. The CDR3 sequence is 14 residues long. The CDR3 DNA follows: TGCAGCGTTGAAGGGGAAGAGGGAGGCGAGACCCAGTACTTC. It is translated as CSVEGEEGGETQYF.

The genes are TRBV27 and TRBJ2-5; 7 nucleotides line up with TRBD2. V lost 4 bases, J lost 5 bases, and 13 bases stayed unmatched. Germline assignment: CDR1 MNHEY and CDR2 SMNVEV (reference sequence). The CDR3 is 16 amino acids. The CDR3 loop is CASSWGLPLGPETQYF. Here the CDR3 DNA reads TGTGCCAGCAGTTGGGGACTACCCCTGGGCCCGGAGACCCAGTACTTC.

This clone has just one count. Germline and junction disagree at one end, which may indicate a read error. The chain has TRBV5-1 and TRBJ2-7, with a weak D call TRBD1 (6 bases). The CDR3 is made up of 15 amino acids. From germline, CDR1 is SGHRS and CDR2 YFSETQ. The CDR3 reads CTSSLGSTRGYEQYF. The CDR3 DNA follows: TGCACCAGCAGCTTGGGTTCAACTAGGGGGTACGAGCAGTACTTC.